A selection of T cell receptor beta chains follows, all from one sample in a study of T cells expressing NK-cell markers. TCRdb reanalyzed the 5' RACE reads, giving one entry per CDR3 protein sequence and no DNA. Across about 390,000 distinct CDR3 sequences, the top ten clones capture over 8.5% of the sample. Sequenced material: blood T cells: a sorted CD56 or NKG2C T cell subset, CD4+ or CD8+ T cells, or bulk PBMC T cells (not recorded which). The source is a woman aged 45 to 65 in good health. The CDR3 runs from the conserved cysteine through the conserved F or W. Expanded clones get a size class; other rows say once, few or many, or leave the size out.

size,J,V,CDR3
NA,TRBJ2-1,TRBV24-1,CATSDPSGLVNEQFF
NA,TRBJ2-1,TRBV9,CASSVEVGTYNEQFF
NA,TRBJ2-3,TRBV6-5,CASSYSAGVRVDTQYF
NA,TRBJ2-7,TRBV5-8,CASTIPSGQYF
NA,TRBJ1-1,TRBV29-1,CSFRTGGTEAFF
NA,TRBJ2-1,TRBV5-6,CASSTQGGARSYNEQFF
NA,TRBJ2-1,TRBV12-3/TRBV12-4,CASSLAPWYEQFF
NA,TRBJ2-5,TRBV12-3/TRBV12-4,CASSFYAGYETQYF
NA,TRBJ1-5,TRBV19,CASSISDYQPQHF
NA,TRBJ2-1,TRBV4-2,CASSPSVQGGDNEQFF
NA,TRBJ2-1,TRBV5-1,CASSLFGTSGTYNEQFF
NA,TRBJ2-1,TRBV11-2,CASSLATGYNEQFF
NA,TRBJ2-2,TRBV6-6,CASSPTRPGTGGLNTGELFF
NA,TRBJ1-2,TRBV5-1,CASSPQTVYGYTF
NA,TRBJ2-3,TRBV7-2,CASSLGLAAITQYF
NA,TRBJ2-1,TRBV12-3/TRBV12-4,CASTPTVHFQFF
NA,TRBJ1-1,TRBV6-1,CASSEETSTTEAFF
NA,TRBJ2-3,TRBV12-3/TRBV12-4,CASSFEALGNTQYF
NA,TRBJ1-6,TRBV6-1,CASSPKGETNSPLHF
NA,TRBJ2-1,TRBV5-1,CASSPGEASIREQFF
NA,TRBJ2-3,TRBV18,CASSPVQGGADTQYF
NA,TRBJ2-5,TRBV18,CASSPIILDKKETQYF
NA,TRBJ2-1,TRBV29-1,CSVEDLGDRSYNEQFF
NA,TRBJ2-2,TRBV20-1,CSADKGFGGELFF
NA,TRBJ2-5,TRBV5-6,CASSFAPGGGETQYF
medium-sized,TRBJ2-3,TRBV6-2/TRBV6-3,CASSYRDTSSTDTQYF
NA,TRBJ2-1,TRBV5-6,CASSSLKTGQGAINEQFF
NA,TRBJ1-5,TRBV6-6,CASSYSTGRGGQPQHF
NA,TRBJ1-1,TRBV15,CATSRDLRADTEAFF
NA,TRBJ2-1,TRBV9,CASSSPARNNEQFF
NA,TRBJ2-1,TRBV7-9,CASSKWDSETSRFF
NA,TRBJ2-7,TRBV30,CAWRSGAGGAISYEQYF
NA,TRBJ2-2,TRBV5-1,CASSQFPNTGELFF
NA,TRBJ2-2,TRBV5-8,CASSFSSTGELFF
NA,TRBJ1-4,TRBV25-1,CASRGVGATNEKLFF
NA,TRBJ2-4,TRBV12-3/TRBV12-4,CASSVGKFQGVNIQYF
NA,TRBJ2-3,TRBV12-3/TRBV12-4,CASSSQGWDTQYF
NA,TRBJ2-7,TRBV7-2,CASSRRKGLAHEQYF
NA,TRBJ2-5,TRBV2,CASSEARGRGRQETQYF
NA,TRBJ1-5,TRBV5-5,CASSFLPTSNQPQHF
NA,TRBJ2-3,TRBV11-2,CASSLGPGGGDTQYF
NA,TRBJ2-2,TRBV30,CAWNIKGTGELFF
NA,TRBJ2-3,TRBV2,CASSDTRTDTQYF
NA,TRBJ1-1,TRBV7-9,CASSYWEVTEAFF
NA,TRBJ2-7,TRBV3-1,CASSPQTSGGGQYF
NA,TRBJ1-1,TRBV7-8,CASSQTGNTEAFF
NA,TRBJ2-5,TRBV4-1,CASSQGAGWETQYF
NA,TRBJ2-2,TRBV7-9,CASSLISTYTGELFF
NA,TRBJ2-7,TRBV28,CASSLSFYEQYF
NA,TRBJ2-7,TRBV20-1,CSARPGQGLPYEQYF
NA,TRBJ1-2,TRBV5-5,CASSPAGLGENYGYTF
NA,TRBJ1-1,TRBV10-2,CASTGGTEAFF
NA,TRBJ2-1,TRBV10-2,CASNLADNEQFF